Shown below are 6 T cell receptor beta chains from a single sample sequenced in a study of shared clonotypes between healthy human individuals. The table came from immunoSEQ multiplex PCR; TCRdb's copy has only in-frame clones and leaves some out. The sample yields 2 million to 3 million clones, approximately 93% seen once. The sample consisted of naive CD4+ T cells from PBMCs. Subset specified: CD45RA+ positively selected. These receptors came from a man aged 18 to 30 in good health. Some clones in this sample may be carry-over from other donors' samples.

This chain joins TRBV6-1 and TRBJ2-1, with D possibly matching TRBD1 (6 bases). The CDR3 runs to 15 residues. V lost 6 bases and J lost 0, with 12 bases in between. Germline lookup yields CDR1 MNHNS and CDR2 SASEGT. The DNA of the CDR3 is TGTGCCAGCAGGGTTACAGGGAGCTCCTACAATGAGCAGTTCTTC. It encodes CASRVTGSSYNEQFF.

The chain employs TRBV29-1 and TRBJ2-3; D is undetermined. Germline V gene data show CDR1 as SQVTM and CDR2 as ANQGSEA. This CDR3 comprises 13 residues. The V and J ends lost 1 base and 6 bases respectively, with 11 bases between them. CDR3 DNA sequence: TGCAGCGTTGAAGGGCAGATATTGGATACGCAGTATTTT. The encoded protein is CSVEGQILDTQYF.

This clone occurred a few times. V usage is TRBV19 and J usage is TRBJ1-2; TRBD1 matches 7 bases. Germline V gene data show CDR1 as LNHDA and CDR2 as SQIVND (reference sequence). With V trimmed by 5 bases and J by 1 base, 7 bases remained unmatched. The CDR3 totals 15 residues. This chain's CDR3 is CASSHRDRHNYGYTF. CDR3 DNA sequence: TGTGCCAGTAGTCACCGGGACAGACATAACTATGGCTACACCTTC.

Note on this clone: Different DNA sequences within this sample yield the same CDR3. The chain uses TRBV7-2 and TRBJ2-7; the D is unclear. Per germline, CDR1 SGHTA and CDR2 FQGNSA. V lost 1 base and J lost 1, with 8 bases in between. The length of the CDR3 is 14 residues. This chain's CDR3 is CASSLDRVSYEQYF. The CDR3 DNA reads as TGTGCCAGCAGCTTAGACAGAGTATCCTACGAGCAGTACTTC.

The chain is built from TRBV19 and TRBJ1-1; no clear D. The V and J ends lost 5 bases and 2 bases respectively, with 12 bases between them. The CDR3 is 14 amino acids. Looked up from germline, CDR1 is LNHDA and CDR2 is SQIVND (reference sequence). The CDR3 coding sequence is TGTGCCAGTAGTTCGATAGGGCCCAACACTGAAGCTTTCTTT. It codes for CASSSIGPNTEAFF.

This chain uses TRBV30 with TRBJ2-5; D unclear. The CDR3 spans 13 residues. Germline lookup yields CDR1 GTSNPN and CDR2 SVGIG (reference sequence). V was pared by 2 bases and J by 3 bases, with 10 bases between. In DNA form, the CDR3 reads TGTGCCTGGAGTCGGCTGACCGAAGAGACCCAGTACTTC. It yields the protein CAWSRLTEETQYF.